These T cell receptor beta chains were read from a single sample in a study of blood T cells in healthy people across ages. In TCRdb, the 5' RACE reads were re-called with MiXCR into one record per CDR3 protein. The data show under 2,000,000 distinct CDR3 sequences, 40% to 55% seen once. The source material was blood. The receptors were gathered from a woman between 35 and 50 years old in good health. Each CDR3 is given with its conserved first and last residue. The D gene is left open where the match is weak. Clone sizes are given selectively: once, few, many, or a class where the clone is expanded.

J gene | V gene | D gene | CDR3 length | clone size | CDR3 DNA | CDR3 protein
TRBJ1-1 | TRBV5-1 | . | 15 | . | TGCGCCAGCAGCCAGCGAGCGCCCCTGAACACTGAAGCTTTCTTT | CASSQRAPLNTEAFF
TRBJ2-1 | TRBV6-2/TRBV6-3 | TRBD1 | 14 | . | TGTGCCAGCAGTTACGACAGGGTACGGAATGAGCAGTTCTTC | CASSYDRVRNEQFF
TRBJ2-1 | TRBV5-1 | . | 13 | many | TGTGCCAGCAGTTTTTCAGGGAACAATGAGCAGTTCTTC | CASSFSGNNEQFF
TRBJ1-2 | TRBV9 | . | 14 | . | TGTGCCAGCAGCGTAGCACCGGGACATGGAGGCTACACCTTC | CASSVAPGHGGYTF
TRBJ2-1 | TRBV4-3 | . | 16 | . | TGTGCCAGCAGCCAAGATCTCCGAAGCTCCTACAATGAGCAGTTCTTC | CASSQDLRSSYNEQFF
TRBJ1-4 | TRBV2 | TRBD1 | 15 | . | TGTGCCAGCAGGGACCTGGACAGGGAGGATGAAAAACTGTTTTTT | CASRDLDREDEKLFF
TRBJ2-3 | TRBV7-9 | TRBD2 | 17 | few | TGTGCCAGCTTAGCCCATACTTTCGGGGGGGCAGCAGATACGCAGTATTTT | CASLAHTFGGAADTQYF
TRBJ2-5 | TRBV29-1 | TRBD2 | 14 | once | TGCAGCACCCGGACTAGCGGGGGAAACAATGAGCAGTACTTC | CSTRTSGGNNEQYF
TRBJ1-5 | TRBV2 | TRBD1 | 15 | . | TGTGCCAGCAGGGGTCAGGGGGAGAGCAATCAGCCCCAGCATTTT | CASRGQGESNQPQHF
TRBJ2-1 | TRBV7-2 | . | 13 | few | TGTGCCAGCAGCCTGGGCGGGACTTTTCAGCAGTTCTTC | CASSLGGTFQQFF
TRBJ2-3 | TRBV5-1 | TRBD2 | 15 | . | TGCGCCAGTAGACCGGGACTAGCGAGGACAGATACGCAGTATTTT | CASRPGLARTDTQYF
TRBJ2-5 | TRBV7-9 | TRBD2 | 13 | . | TGTGCCAGCAACCGAGGGACGGGAGGAAACCAGTACTTC | CASNRGTGGNQYF
TRBJ2-1 | TRBV18 | . | 13 | . | TGTGCCAGCACCCGGGCGGCCCCAAATGAGCAGTTCTTC | CASTRAAPNEQFF
TRBJ1-2 | TRBV5-1 | . | 14 | few | TGCGCCAGCAGCTTAAAAGGGGCAGCCTATGGCTACACCTTC | CASSLKGAAYGYTF
TRBJ2-7 | TRBV7-9 | TRBD2 | 15 | . | TGTGCCAGCAGCTCGACTACGGGACTAGTAATCGAGCAGTACTTC | CASSSTTGLVIEQYF